The following is a TCR beta chain sequence with its context. The antigen is not known. This entry is derived from a study of a mutant IDH1 vaccine in newly diagnosed glioma. Study details: Vaccine administration was initiated 4-6 weeks following radiotherapy alone, or with temozolomide cycles. The treated group averaged 40.4 years old and was about 60% male, about 40% female.

The time point is: week 11, during vaccination. The vaccine gave 300 ug of a 20-mer mutant IDH1 peptide subcutaneously per dose. New astrocytomas of WHO grade 3 or 4 that were IDH1-mutant and ATRX-lost were found in the donors. The junction had 9 bases not matched to a gene; V was cut back by 8 bases and J by 1 base. Germline V gene data show CDR1 as MNHNY and CDR2 as SVGAGI (reference sequence). The CDR3 runs 16 residues. Method: immunoSEQ multiplex PCR; TCRdb's copy keeps in-frame clones and lacks some. The sample carries more than 50,000 clones, approximately 80% recorded once. The V gene is TRBV6-6, the J gene TRBJ2-1; 9 bases fit TRBD1. The source material was PBMCs, sampled from a glioma patient whose treatment included an IDH1 peptide vaccine. This receptor was obtained from a man aged 50-59 years with glioma. The CDR3 protein is CASGTPGTGSYNEQFF. The CDR3, as DNA: TGTGCCAGCGGGACGCCAGGGACAGGGTCCTACAATGAGCAGTTCTTC.